The sequence of this T cell receptor (beta chain) was determined in a study of T cells in tumors after PD-1 blockade. Study at large: Patients had no prior checkpoint blockade, systemic immunosuppressants, or anti-cancer therapy within 4 weeks. During anti-PD-1 treatment, some patients continued daily vismodegib 150 mg.

The study, taken as a whole, reports: Peripheral recruitment is suggested, as some novel exhausted tumor clones were in pre-treatment blood.

V lost 5 bases to trimming and J lost 7 bases, with 11 bases between them. This CDR3 spans 13 amino acids. Per germline, CDR1 SEHNR and CDR2 FQNEAQ (reference sequence). Genomic DNA template from tumor biopsies or peripheral blood, about 600 ng to 6,500 ng input. This clone was observed a single time. Its antigen is undetermined. Method: immunoSEQ multiplex PCR; TCRdb's copy keeps in-frame clones and lacks some. The profile shows 45,000 to 60,000 clones, more than 65% of them singletons. Sequencing was performed on PBMCs, taken before anti-PD-1 therapy. This TCR was recovered from a human donor with advanced basal cell or squamous cell carcinoma (not recorded which). V usage is TRBV7-9 and J usage is TRBJ2-2; the D gene is possibly TRBD2 (6 bases). CDR3 residues: CASSVTAGGELFF. The CDR3 bases are TGTGCCAGCAGCGTCACAGCGGGCGGGGAGCTGTTTTTT.